The 10 T cell receptor beta chains listed next were all sequenced from one sample in a study of blood T cell repertoires in COVID-19. Only in-frame clones appear in the TCRdb table, and some are missing; sequencing was by immunoSEQ multiplex PCR. In the table there are a few hundred thousand clones, around 90% of which are singletons. Sequencing was performed on PBMCs or T cells enriched from blood (not recorded which). The source is a man aged 18 to 29 with acute COVID-19.

This sequence joins TRBV11-2 and TRBJ2-1, with D perhaps matching TRBD2 (6 bases). V lost 5 bases and J 3 bases, leaving 11 bases between the germline ends. This CDR3 has 14 residues. Looked up from germline, CDR1 is SGHAT and CDR2 is FQNNGV. CDR3 coding DNA: TGTGCCAGCAGCCCGGGAGCACTCTACAATGAGCAGTTCTTC. As protein: CASSPGALYNEQFF.

The rearrangement joins TRBV5-1 to TRBJ2-6, with 9 nucleotides matching TRBD1. The CDR3 length is 17 residues. J lost 1 base, V lost 9 bases, and 11 bases had no gene match. CDR1 is SGHRS and CDR2 is YFSETQ in the germline V gene. The CDR3 region has the DNA TGCGCCACCTGGCGGGGACAGGGTCAATCTGGGGCCAACGTCCTGACTTTC. It is translated as CATWRGQGQSGANVLTF. The variable domain in full, completed from reference TRBV5-1 and TRBJ2-6, reads KAGVTQTPRYLIKTRGQQVTLSCSPISGHRSVSWYQQTPGQGLQFLFEYFSETQRNKGNFPGRFSGRQFSNSRSEMNVSTLELGDSALYLCATWRGQGQSGANVLTFGAGSRLTVL.

The chain carries TRBV11-3 and TRBJ1-3; possible D gene TRBD1, 5 bases. V lost 7 bases and J 7 bases, leaving 11 bases between the germline ends. Per the germline V gene, CDR1 is SGHNT and CDR2 is YENEEA. This CDR3 region has 12 residues. DNA of the CDR3: TGTGCCAGCAAGCACGGGGGGAACACCATATATTTT. This encodes CASKHGGNTIYF.

The chain employs TRBV29-1 and TRBJ2-1; 9 nucleotides agree with TRBD1. V was pared by 2 bases and J by 8 bases, with 7 bases of the junction left unmatched. This CDR3 is built from 14 residues. CDR1 and CDR2 from the germline V gene are SQVTM and ANQGSEA. The CDR3 DNA reads as TGCAGCGTTGAAACCGGGACAGGGAGCGATGAGCAGTTCTTC. As protein: CSVETGTGSDEQFF.

The chain is built from TRBV7-8 and TRBJ2-5; tentatively, D is TRBD2 (5 bases). Germline V lookup: CDR1 SGHVS, CDR2 FQNEAQ. The CDR3 consists of 13 residues. V lost 5 bases and J lost 4, with 11 bases in between. CDR3 protein: CASSQERTETQYF. The CDR3 region has the DNA TGTGCCAGCAGCCAAGAGCGGACAGAGACCCAGTACTTC.

This chain links TRBV19 with TRBJ1-1, with 8 positions matching TRBD1. The CDR3 totals 14 residues. Germline values: CDR1 LNHDA, CDR2 SQIVND (reference sequence). V was pared by 3 bases and J by 6 bases, with 6 bases of the junction left unmatched. Written as DNA, the CDR3 is TGTGCCAGTAGTATTGAGGACAGGGCGCCTGAAGCTTTCTTT. This gives the protein CASSIEDRAPEAFF.

The chain recombines TRBV24-1 with TRBJ2-1; possible D gene TRBD1, 6 bases. Looked up from germline, CDR1 is KGHDR and CDR2 is SFDVKD. Trimming shortened V by 3 bases and J by 7 bases, and 12 bases separated the two germline ends. This CDR3 has 14 amino acids. The CDR3 nucleotides read TGTGCCACCAGTGATCCAACAGGGACGAATGAGCAGTTCTTC. It is translated as CATSDPTGTNEQFF.

This chain joins TRBV27 and TRBJ2-7, with D possibly matching TRBD2 (5 bases). CDR1 MNHEY and CDR2 SMNVEV come from the germline V gene (reference sequence). Trimming took off 3 bases at V and 4 bases at J, with 19 bases between the two ends. This CDR3 is 16 amino acids long. The CDR3 sequence is CASSFIALTRSYEQYF. CDR3 DNA sequence: TGTGCCAGCAGTTTCATAGCCCTCACTAGGTCGTACGAGCAGTACTTC.

V and J are TRBV30 and TRBJ1-1; D ambiguous. CDR1 is GTSNPN and CDR2 is SVGIG in the germline V gene (reference sequence). The length of the CDR3 is 12 residues. V lost 4 bases to trimming and J lost 7 bases, with 13 bases between them. The CDR3 region is CAWNGIFNEAFF. The CDR3 nucleotides are TGTGCCTGGAACGGGATTTTTAATGAAGCTTTCTTT.

The chain is built from TRBV5-6 and TRBJ2-7; TRBD1 matches at 8 bases. Germline CDR1 SGHDT, CDR2 YYEEEE. Losses at the gene ends were 3 bases for V and 1 base for J; bases not matched to a gene: 6. The CDR3 contains 15 residues. The CDR3 coding sequence is TGTGCCAGCAGCTCCGAGACAGGGGCGTCCTACGAGCAGTACTTC. Amino acid sequence: CASSSETGASYEQYF.